This T cell receptor (beta chain) came from a study of shared clonotypes between healthy human individuals. V dropped 3 bases and J dropped 2; count of bases not matched to a gene: 11. Germline V gene sequence: CDR1 LNHDA, CDR2 SQIVND (reference sequence). CDR3 length equals 18 residues. Repertoires were generated with immunoSEQ multiplex PCR, while TCRdb's copy carries only in-frame clones and drops some. The sample holds about 490,000 clones, around 79% seen once. J is TRBJ2-3 and V is TRBV19; TRBD2 aligns across 10 bases. Sequenced input: PBMCs. The clonotype originates from a woman aged 35 to 49 in good health. Some clones in this sample may be carry-over from other donors' samples. CDR3 nucleotides: TGTGCCAGTAGTATCGGTTTAGCGGGAGGCGCGTACACAGATACGCAGTATTTT. Its translation: CASSIGLAGGAYTDTQYF.